Following are 23 T cell receptor beta chains from one sample sequenced in a study of T cell repertoires in cytomegalovirus infection. TCRdb re-called the reads with MiXCR, one entry per CDR3 protein. The data contain roughly 720,000 distinct CDR3 sequences, approximately 34% of them singletons. Sequencing was done on a sample of PBMCs. The source is a human donor in good health (CMV status not recorded). Some clones in this sample may be carry-over from other donors' samples.

This clonotype has a single count. The junction and the germline gene differ at one end; a read error may be behind it. The V gene is TRBV20-1, the J gene TRBJ2-2; no clear D. Germline CDR1 reads DFQATT; CDR2 reads SNEGSKA (reference sequence). The CDR3 runs to 13 residues. CDR3 nucleotide sequence: TGCAGTTCTAGAGATCCCCGTTCCGGGGAGCTGTTTTTT. Protein product: CSSRDPRSGELFF.

This clonotype has only a few counts. The chain carries TRBV11-2 and TRBJ2-7, with D possibly matching TRBD1 (6 bases). This CDR3 is 14 amino acids long. The germline V gene encodes CDR1 SGHAT and CDR2 FQNNGV. V shed 3 bases and J shed 5 bases, with 14 bases lying between them. The CDR3 DNA sequence: TGTGCCAGCAGCTTTACAGGGATCGTCCACGAGCAGTACTTC. This gives the protein CASSFTGIVHEQYF.

The CDR3 reads CASSRTGDPDHGYTF. The CDR3 bases are TGTGCCAGCAGCCGTACAGGGGATCCGGACCATGGCTACACCTTC. The rearrangement links TRBV5-8 to TRBJ1-2, with 7 bases that match TRBD1. The junction had 12 bases not matched to a gene; V was cut back by 4 bases and J by 6 bases. Germline V gene sequence: CDR1 SGHTS, CDR2 YDEGEE. There are 15 residues in the CDR3.

This clonotype was seen a handful of times. The gene calls are TRBV7-9 and TRBJ2-5; D not resolved. Germline lookup yields CDR1 SEHNR and CDR2 FQNEAQ (reference sequence). The V and J ends lost 8 bases and 4 bases respectively, with 8 bases between them. CDR3 size: 11 residues. The CDR3 bases are TGTGCCAGCGGCCCGAGAGAGACCCAGTACTTC. Translation: CASGPRETQYF.

This clonotype was picked up many times. The chain joins TRBV11-2 to TRBJ1-1; D uncertain. CDR1 and CDR2 from the germline V gene are SGHAT and FQNNGV. V lost 5 bases, J lost 2 bases, and 12 bases lay in between. The CDR3 has 14 residues. Here the CDR3 reads CASSPLRGNTEAFF. DNA of the CDR3: TGTGCCAGCAGCCCGCTCCGGGGAAACACTGAAGCTTTCTTT. Variable domain in full (rest from reference TRBV11-2 and TRBJ1-1): EAGVAQSPRYKIIEKRQSVAFWCNPISGHATLYWYQQILGQGPKLLIQFQNNGVVDDSQLPKDRFSAERLKGVDSTLKIQPAKLEDSAVYLCASSPLRGNTEAFFGQGTRLTVV.

In its sample, this clonotype was seen a few times. The V and J genes are TRBV6-2 or TRBV6-3 and TRBJ1-4; D unresolved. CDR1 and CDR2 (germline): MNHEY, SVGEGT. The CDR3 contains 13 residues. The ends were cut back, 2 bases at V and 11 bases at J, with 12 bases in the middle. The CDR3 DNA reads TGTGCCAGCAGTTACCTACAGTGGGTGAAACTGTTTTTT. Amino acids: CASSYLQWVKLFF.

This clonotype was seen a single time. This chain uses TRBV3-1 with TRBJ2-1, with unresolved D. The CDR3 length is 18 residues. CDR1 and CDR2 (germline): LGHDT, YNNKEL (reference sequence). Trimming shortened V by 3 bases and J by 0 bases, and 18 bases separated the two germline ends. CDR3 nucleotides: TGTGCCAGCAGCCATTACCCCCGGGCGGATAGCTCCTACAATGAGCAGTTCTTC. Translation gives CASSHYPRADSSYNEQFF.

As regards this clonotype: Since the CDR3 does not end with the conserved phenylalanine or tryptophan, this likely comes from a read error. The CDR3, as DNA: TGCGCCAGCAGCTTGGGGATGCTCGGGACACCTACGTTCTCCTACGAGCAGTACTTA. Its protein product is CASSLGMLGTPTFSYEQYL. The rearrangement joins TRBV5-1 to TRBJ2-7, with D tentatively TRBD1 (6 bases). Trimming cost V 0 bases and J 0 bases, with 22 bases left between them. CDR1 SGHRS and CDR2 YFSETQ come from the germline V gene. The CDR3 extends over 19 amino acids.

This chain connects TRBV12-3 or TRBV12-4 to TRBJ2-3; no clear D gene. The CDR3 extends over 14 amino acids. V was pared by 3 bases and J by 3 bases, with 10 bases between. In DNA form, the CDR3 reads TGTGCCAGCAGTTTTCTCAGCGAGACAGATACGCAGTATTTT. This codes for CASSFLSETDTQYF.

V usage is TRBV6-1 and J usage is TRBJ2-2, with D uncertain. The CDR3 length is 14 residues. CDR1 is MNHNS, CDR2 SASEGT, per germline. The germline V and J ends were trimmed by 0 bases and 2 bases, with 4 bases remaining between them. This chain's CDR3 is CASSEAKNTGELFF. In DNA, the CDR3 is TGTGCCAGCAGTGAAGCGAAAAACACCGGGGAGCTGTTTTTT.

The chain employs TRBV19 and TRBJ2-7; the D gene is possibly TRBD2 (6 bases). The V gene lost 5 bases and the J gene lost 2 bases, with 19 bases spanning the gap. The germline CDR1 and CDR2 sequences are LNHDA and SQIVND (reference sequence). The CDR3 covers 16 residues. The CDR3 reads CASSEAGGASPYEQYF. The CDR3 DNA is TGTGCCAGTAGTGAAGCCGGCGGGGCCAGCCCCTACGAGCAGTACTTC.

The rearrangement uses TRBV10-2 and TRBJ1-5, with D perhaps TRBD1 (5 bases). The CDR3 has 16 amino acids. CDR1 WSHSY and CDR2 SAAADI come from the germline V gene. V lost 3 bases and J 2 bases, leaving 14 bases between the germline ends. CDR3 DNA: TGCGCCAGCAGTGATCCAGCTAGGGGTGGCAATCAGCCCCAGCATTTT. Amino acid sequence: CASSDPARGGNQPQHF.

This clonotype was detected a few times. The rearrangement joins TRBV7-9 to TRBJ2-1, with D unclear. Trimming pared 5 bases from V and 0 bases from J, leaving 14 bases between. CDR3 length: 16 residues. CDR1 is SEHNR and CDR2 is FQNEAQ in the germline V gene (reference sequence). CDR3 sequence: CASSPPFSGSYNEQFF. In nucleotides, the CDR3 is TGTGCCAGCAGCCCGCCGTTCTCCGGCTCCTACAATGAGCAGTTCTTC.

The chain employs TRBV2 and TRBJ2-4; a weak D match, TRBD2 (6 bases). CDR1 is SNHLY and CDR2 is FYNNEI in the germline V gene. V was shortened by 7 bases and J by 8 bases, with 18 bases between the two germline ends. The CDR3 loop spans 14 amino acids. The CDR3 DNA is TGTGCCAGCATCGGACGGTGGGGCGGGGACATTCAGTACTTC. Its translation is CASIGRWGGDIQYF.

This chain links TRBV10-3 with TRBJ1-1; possible D gene TRBD1, 6 bases. The CDR3 runs 15 residues. Germline V lookup: CDR1 ENHRY, CDR2 SYGVKD. The V end lost 2 bases, the J end lost 1 base, and 11 bases lay between the germline ends. Written as DNA, the CDR3 is TGTGCCATCAGTGAGACCGGGACACCGAACACTGAAGCTTTCTTT. Protein sequence: CAISETGTPNTEAFF.

This clonotype occurred a few times. The genes are TRBV12-3 or TRBV12-4 and TRBJ1-3, with 7 bases identical to TRBD1. The V and J ends lost 4 bases and 3 bases, in that order; junction bases with no gene match: 6. This CDR3 comprises 15 residues. CDR3 amino acids: CASSSGTVFGNTIYF. The CDR3 bases are TGTGCCAGCAGTTCCGGGACAGTTTTTGGAAACACCATATATTTT.

The V call is TRBV6-1, the J call TRBJ1-2, with D maybe TRBD1 (5 bases). The CDR3 totals 13 residues. V lost 4 bases and J lost 10, with 16 bases in between. Germline CDR1 reads MNHNS; CDR2 reads SASEGT. In nucleotides, the CDR3 is TGTGCCAGCAGTGGGGGACCGGCCGGGGACTACACCTTC. It is translated as CASSGGPAGDYTF.

This clonotype was observed a handful of times. The gene calls are TRBV30 and TRBJ1-1; a possible D gene is TRBD1 (6 bases). V was pared by 0 bases and J by 3 bases, with 17 bases between. Per the germline V gene, CDR1 is GTSNPN and CDR2 is SVGIG (reference sequence). The CDR3 has 16 amino acids. The CDR3 region has the DNA TGTGCCTGGAGTGTGGGGGGCAGATACCCCGACACTGAAGCTTTCTTT. This gives the protein CAWSVGGRYPDTEAFF. Full variable domain (rest looked up from reference TRBV30 and TRBJ1-1): SQTIHQWPATLVQPVGSPLSLECTVEGTSNPNLYWYRQAAGRGLQLLFYSVGIGQISSEVPQNLSASRPQDRQFILSSKKLLLSDSGFYLCAWSVGGRYPDTEAFFGQGTRLTVV.

This clonotype was detected a few times. The gene calls are TRBV28 and TRBJ2-1; the match to TRBD1 covers 7 bases. This CDR3 contains 14 residues. The germline V gene has CDR1 MDHEN and CDR2 SYDVKM. V was pared by 6 bases and J by 5 bases, with 7 bases of the junction left unmatched. The DNA of the CDR3 is TGTGCCAGCAGGACAGGGCTATACAACAATGAGCAGTTCTTC. Translation gives CASRTGLYNNEQFF.

This clonotype was seen only a few times. V is TRBV12-3 or TRBV12-4 and J is TRBJ2-2, with D possibly matching TRBD2 (7 bases). The ends were cut back, 7 bases at V and 2 bases at J, with 17 bases in the middle. The CDR3 extends over 16 amino acids. Here the CDR3 DNA reads TGTGCCAGCATCCCCTGGGAGGGGACAAACACCGGGGAGCTGTTTTTT. Its translation: CASIPWEGTNTGELFF.

The chain recombines TRBV24-1 with TRBJ2-2, with 8 nucleotides matching TRBD2. CDR1 and CDR2 from the germline V gene are KGHDR and SFDVKD. V lost 0 bases to trimming and J lost 3 bases; unmatched junction nucleotides: 2. The CDR3 totals 16 residues. The CDR3 coding sequence is TGTGCCACCAGTGATTTGAGAGCGGGGGACACCGGGGAGCTGTTTTTT. Residues: CATSDLRAGDTGELFF.

This rearrangement joins TRBV6-6 to TRBJ2-1; D gene unclear. The germline gives CDR1 MNHNY, CDR2 SVGAGI (reference sequence). This CDR3 comprises 15 residues. V lost 6 bases and J 1 base, leaving 13 bases between the germline ends. The chain's CDR3 is CASSQVLVSYNEQFF. Here the CDR3 DNA reads TGTGCCAGCAGCCAGGTACTTGTTTCCTACAATGAGCAGTTCTTC.

A word on this clonotype: Given the absence of the conserved phenylalanine or tryptophan at the CDR3 end, a read error is likely. This sequence joins TRBV7-8 and TRBJ1-1, with D possibly matching TRBD1 (5 bases). Germline V gene data show CDR1 as SGHVS and CDR2 as FQNEAQ. This CDR3 region has 15 residues. Between the trimmed V and J ends, which lost 2 bases and 0 bases, there was a span of 10 bases. CDR3 sequence reads: CASSLIETVNTEAFL. CDR3 nucleotides: TGTGCCAGCAGCTTAATCGAGACAGTGAACACTGAAGCTTTCTTG.